This T cell receptor beta chain was captured by sequencing in a study of T cell changes during pregnancy in multiple sclerosis. Libraries were prepared by immunoSEQ multiplex PCR; TCRdb keeps only in-frame clonotypes and omits some of them. The sample has tens of thousands of clones; around 92% are singletons. Trimming removed 6 bases from V and 7 bases from J; junction bases left unmatched: 6. The CDR3 covers 15 residues. Germline V lookup: CDR1 SGHDT, CDR2 YYEEEE. The source was peripheral blood, collected in the third trimester of pregnancy. The source of this sequence is a female donor in good health, enrolled as a control in a pregnancy study. V and J are TRBV5-6 and TRBJ2-1, with TRBD2 matching 14 bases. The CDR3 protein is CASKGLAGGRNEQFF. CDR3 nucleotides: TGTGCCAGCAAAGGACTAGCGGGAGGTCGGAATGAGCAGTTCTTC.